This TCR beta chain comes out of a study of blood T cell repertoires in COVID-19. Generated by immunoSEQ multiplex PCR, the TCRdb table keeps only in-frame clones and is missing some. This table holds hundreds of thousands of clones, 89% found once. The CDR3 has 14 residues. Looked up from germline, CDR1 is LGHDT and CDR2 is YNNKEL (reference sequence). The V gene lost 0 bases and the J gene lost 4 bases, with 6 bases spanning the gap. This sequence originates from a man between 60 and 75 years old who had recovered from COVID-19. The sample was PBMCs or T cells enriched from blood (not recorded which). The rearrangement uses TRBV3-1 (or the pseudogene TRBV3-2) and TRBJ2-2; D might be TRBD2 (5 bases). CDR3 DNA: TGTGCCAGCAGCCAAGAGAGGGCCACCGGGGAGCTGTTTTTT. Translation: CASSQERATGELFF.